The next 14 T cell receptor beta chains were all read from a single sample in a study of CXCR3-negative and CXCR3-positive naive CD8 T cells. No antigen has been assigned to these receptors. Whole-study findings and limits: In CXCR3-positive naive cells, the TRB CDR3s were more hydrophobic than in CXCR3-negative naive cells.

The TRB cDNA libraries were prepared by 5' RACE with UMI labels. After re-calling the 5' RACE reads, TCRdb lists one entry per CDR3 protein, DNA absent. The specimen's table records around 60,000 distinct CDR3 sequences. Sequencing input: naive CXCR3+ CD8+ T cells from blood. Subset given: CD45RO-CCR7+CD27+CD95- naive CD8+ T cells expressing CXCR3 (TNR3+). The receptor source for this set is a human donor in good health. Some clones in this sample may be carry-over from other donors' samples.

This sequence joins TRBV3-1 and TRBJ2-7. The CDR3 covers 14 residues. CDR1 and CDR2 (germline): LGHDT, YNNKEL (reference sequence). CDR3 region: CASSQDQRFGEQYF.

The rearrangement uses TRBV7-9 and TRBJ2-7; TCRdb's D call, TRBD1, is unchecked because there is no DNA. Germline V CDR1 and CDR2: SEHNR, FQNEAQ (reference sequence). The CDR3 runs to 14 residues. CDR3: CASSPGTVSYEQYF.

The genes are TRBV7-8 and TRBJ2-7; TCRdb outputs TRBD1, but without DNA this stays unchecked. Germline CDR1 and CDR2: SGHVS and FQNEAQ. CDR3 length: 13 residues. The CDR3 here is CASGPGSSYEQYF. The full variable domain, completed using reference TRBV7-8 and TRBJ2-7, is GAGVSQSPRYKVAKRGQDVALRCDPISGHVSLFWYQQALGQGPEFLTYFQNEAQLDKSGLPSDRFFAERPEGSVSTLKIQRTQQEDSAVYLCASGPGSSYEQYFGPGTRLTVT.

V usage is TRBV29-1 and J usage is TRBJ1-2; TCRdb returns TRBD1, unconfirmable since there is no DNA. From germline, CDR1 is SQVTM and CDR2 ANQGSEA. The CDR3 consists of 13 residues. CDR3 amino acids: CSVEDRVDYGYTF. The whole variable domain, filled in from reference TRBV29-1 and TRBJ1-2, reads SAVISQKPSRDICQRGTSLTIQCQVDSQVTMMFWYRQQPGQSLTLIATANQGSEATYESGFVIDKFPISRPNLTFSTLTVSNMSPEDSSIYLCSVEDRVDYGYTFGSGTRLTVV.

The chain links TRBV29-1 to TRBJ2-3. Germline V CDR1 and CDR2: SQVTM, ANQGSEA. The CDR3 loop spans 13 amino acids. The CDR3 protein is CSVEKGTTDTQYF.

This chain links TRBV4-2 with TRBJ1-1. Germline loops: CDR1 LGHNA, CDR2 YNFKEQ. The CDR3 runs to 12 residues. CDR3 residues: CASSLYYTEAFF.

The gene calls are TRBV7-9 and TRBJ2-7; TCRdb outputs TRBD1, but without DNA this stays unchecked. CDR1 is SEHNR and CDR2 is FQNEAQ in the germline V gene (reference sequence). The CDR3 loop spans 16 amino acids. The CDR3 loop is CASSPWDSPVSYEQYF.

J is TRBJ2-5 and V is TRBV6-2 or TRBV6-3. The CDR3 is 16 residues long. CDR1 is MNHEY, CDR2 SVGEGT, per germline. The CDR3 region is CASSYSDTIQQETQYF.

This chain uses TRBV7-9 with TRBJ1-5; TCRdb's assignment of TRBD1 cannot be checked, as there is no DNA. Germline CDR1 and CDR2: SEHNR and FQNEAQ (reference sequence). CDR3 length: 12 residues. The CDR3 spells CASTTGVGPQHF.

This chain connects TRBV6-2 or TRBV6-3 to TRBJ2-1; as DNA is missing, the TRBD1 call by TCRdb cannot be tested. CDR1 is MNHEY and CDR2 is SVGEGT in the germline V gene. This CDR3 is built from 15 residues. The CDR3 region is CASSYHTREYNEQFF.

This rearrangement joins TRBV12-3 or TRBV12-4 to TRBJ2-1; TCRdb designates TRBD2, a call that cannot be tested without DNA. This CDR3 is 17 amino acids long. This CDR3 is CASSLKAGGLSYNEQFF.

The CDR3 region is CASSFNRGTEAFF. The rearrangement joins TRBV7-9 to TRBJ1-1; the D call of TRBD1 rests on TCRdb alone, since no DNA is present to check it. The V gene's germline CDR1 is SEHNR and CDR2 FQNEAQ (reference sequence). The CDR3 runs 13 residues.

The genes are TRBV6-2 or TRBV6-3 and TRBJ2-1; the D call from TCRdb, TRBD2, cannot be confirmed without DNA. The CDR3 consists of 15 residues. Germline lookup yields CDR1 MNHEY and CDR2 SVGEGT. CDR3 sequence: CASSQGTERGYEQFF.

The V and J genes are TRBV28 and TRBJ2-5; TCRdb picks TRBD1, but there is no DNA to check that call. The CDR3 is 14 amino acids. CDR1 and CDR2 (germline): MDHEN, SYDVKM. The CDR3 protein is CASSLRSGAGTQYF.